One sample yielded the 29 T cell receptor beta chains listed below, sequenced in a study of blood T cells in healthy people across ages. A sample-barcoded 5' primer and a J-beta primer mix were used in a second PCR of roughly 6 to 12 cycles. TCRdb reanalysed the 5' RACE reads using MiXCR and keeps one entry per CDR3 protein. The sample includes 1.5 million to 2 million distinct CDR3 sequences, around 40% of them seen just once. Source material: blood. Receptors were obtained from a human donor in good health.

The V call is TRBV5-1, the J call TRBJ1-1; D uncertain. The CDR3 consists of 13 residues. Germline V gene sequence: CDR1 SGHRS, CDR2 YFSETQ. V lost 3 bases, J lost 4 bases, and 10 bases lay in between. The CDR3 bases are TGCGCCAGCAGCTCAATGGACGGCACTGAAGCTTTCTTT. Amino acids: CASSSMDGTEAFF.

As DNA, the CDR3 is TGTGCCAGTAGTATGGGACAGGGGCCAATCGCATCCTACAATGAGCAGTTCTTC. Its protein is CASSMGQGPIASYNEQFF. V gene TRBV19 combines with J gene TRBJ2-1; 10 bases are a match to TRBD1. V lost 3 bases and J lost 1; bases outside the gene matches: 9. The V gene's germline CDR1 is LNHDA and CDR2 SQIVND (reference sequence). The CDR3 extends over 18 amino acids.

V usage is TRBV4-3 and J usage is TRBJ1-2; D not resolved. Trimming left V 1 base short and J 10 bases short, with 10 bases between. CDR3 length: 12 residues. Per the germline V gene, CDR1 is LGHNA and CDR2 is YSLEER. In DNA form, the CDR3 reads TGCGCCAGCAGCCAAGTAGGAAATGACTACACCTTC. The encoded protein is CASSQVGNDYTF.

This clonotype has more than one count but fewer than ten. The CDR3: CASSQEVGPPSSYNEQFF. In nucleotides, the CDR3 is TGCGCCAGCAGCCAAGAAGTGGGGCCACCAAGCTCCTACAATGAGCAGTTCTTC. This chain connects TRBV4-3 to TRBJ2-1; D is possibly TRBD1 (5 bases). The V end lost 0 bases, the J end lost 0 bases, and 15 bases lay between the germline ends. This CDR3 has 18 residues. Germline-derived CDR1 and CDR2 are LGHNA and YSLEER.

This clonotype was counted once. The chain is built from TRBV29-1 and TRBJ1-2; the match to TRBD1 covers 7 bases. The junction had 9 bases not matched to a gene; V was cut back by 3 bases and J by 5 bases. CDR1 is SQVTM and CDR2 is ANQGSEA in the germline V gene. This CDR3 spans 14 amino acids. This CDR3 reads CSVDLEGARYGYTF. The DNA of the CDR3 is TGCAGCGTTGACTTGGAGGGGGCTCGGTATGGCTACACCTTC.

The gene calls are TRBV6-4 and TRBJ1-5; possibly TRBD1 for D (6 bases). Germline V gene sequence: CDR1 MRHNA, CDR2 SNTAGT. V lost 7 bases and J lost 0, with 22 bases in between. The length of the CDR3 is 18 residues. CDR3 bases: TGTGCCAGCATCCACCCCGGGACGGACAGACATAGCAATCAGCCCCAGCATTTT. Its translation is CASIHPGTDRHSNQPQHF.

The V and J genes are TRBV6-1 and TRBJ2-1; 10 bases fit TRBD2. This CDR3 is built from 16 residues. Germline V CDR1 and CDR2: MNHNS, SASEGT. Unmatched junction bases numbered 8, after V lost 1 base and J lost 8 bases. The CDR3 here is CASSEEALAGAHEQFF. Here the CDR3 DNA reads TGTGCCAGCAGTGAAGAGGCGCTAGCGGGGGCACATGAGCAGTTCTTC.

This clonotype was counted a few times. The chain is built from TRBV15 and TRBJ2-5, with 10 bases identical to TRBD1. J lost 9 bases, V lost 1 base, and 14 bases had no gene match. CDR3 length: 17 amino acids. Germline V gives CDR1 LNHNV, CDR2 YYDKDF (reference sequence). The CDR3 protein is CATSRVMRGRTGGSQYF. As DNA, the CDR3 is TGTGCCACCAGCAGAGTAATGAGGGGAAGGACAGGGGGGTCCCAGTACTTC.

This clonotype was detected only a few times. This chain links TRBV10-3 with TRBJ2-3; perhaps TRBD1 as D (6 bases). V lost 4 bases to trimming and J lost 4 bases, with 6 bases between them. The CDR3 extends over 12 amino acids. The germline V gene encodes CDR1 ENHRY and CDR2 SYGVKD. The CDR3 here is CAISAGADTQYF. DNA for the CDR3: TGTGCCATCAGTGCAGGGGCAGATACGCAGTATTTT.

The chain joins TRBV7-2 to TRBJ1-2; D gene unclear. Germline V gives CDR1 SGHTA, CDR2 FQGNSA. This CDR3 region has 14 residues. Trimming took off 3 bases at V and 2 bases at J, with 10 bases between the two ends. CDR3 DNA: TGTGCCAGCAGCTTTAAACGACAAAACTATGGCTACACCTTC. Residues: CASSFKRQNYGYTF.

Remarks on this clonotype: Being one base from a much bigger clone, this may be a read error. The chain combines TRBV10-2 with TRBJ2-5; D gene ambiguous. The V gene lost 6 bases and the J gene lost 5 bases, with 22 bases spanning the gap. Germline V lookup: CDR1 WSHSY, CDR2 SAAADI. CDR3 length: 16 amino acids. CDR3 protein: CASSSTGRRTLETQYF. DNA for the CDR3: TGCGCCAGCAGCTCAACCGGACGGAGAACTCTGGAGACCCAGTACTTC.

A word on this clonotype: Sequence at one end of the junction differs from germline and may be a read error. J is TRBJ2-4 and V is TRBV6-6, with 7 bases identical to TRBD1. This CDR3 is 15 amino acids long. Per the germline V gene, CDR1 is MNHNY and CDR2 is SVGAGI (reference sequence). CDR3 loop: CANSTEGASINIQYF. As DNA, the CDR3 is TGTGCCAACAGTACCGAGGGGGCGTCGATAAACATTCAGTACTTC.

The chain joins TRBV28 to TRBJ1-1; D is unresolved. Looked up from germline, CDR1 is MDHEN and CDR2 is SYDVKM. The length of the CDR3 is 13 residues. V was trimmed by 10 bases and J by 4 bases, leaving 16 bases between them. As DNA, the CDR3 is TGTGCCATTGGACCGAGACGGGTCACTGAAGCTTTCTTT. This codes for CAIGPRRVTEAFF.

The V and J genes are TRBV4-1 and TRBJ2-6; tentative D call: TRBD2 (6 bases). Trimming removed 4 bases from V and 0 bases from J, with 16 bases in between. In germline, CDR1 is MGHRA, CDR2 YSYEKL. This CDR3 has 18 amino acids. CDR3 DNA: TGCGCCAGCAGCCCTCGGGACTCCTTGGACTCTGGGGCCAACGTCCTGACTTTC. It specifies CASSPRDSLDSGANVLTF.

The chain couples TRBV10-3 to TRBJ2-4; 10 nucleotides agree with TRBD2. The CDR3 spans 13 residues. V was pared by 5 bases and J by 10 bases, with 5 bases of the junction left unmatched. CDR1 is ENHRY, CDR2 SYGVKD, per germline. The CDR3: CAISSGTSEIQYF. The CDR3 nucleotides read TGTGCCATCAGTTCTGGGACTAGCGAAATTCAGTACTTC.

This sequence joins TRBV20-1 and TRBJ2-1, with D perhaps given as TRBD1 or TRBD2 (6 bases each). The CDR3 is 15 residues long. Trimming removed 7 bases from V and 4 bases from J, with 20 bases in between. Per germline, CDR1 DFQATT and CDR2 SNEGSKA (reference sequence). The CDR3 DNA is TGCAGTGATATTCGGGTCGGGGGCCCGTACAATGAGCAGTTCTTC. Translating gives CSDIRVGGPYNEQFF.

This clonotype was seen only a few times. CDR3 DNA: TGTGCCAGCAGTTCACAAGGGGTGAGATGGGCCACAGATACGCAGTATTTT. This encodes CASSSQGVRWATDTQYF. V and J are TRBV28 and TRBJ2-3; possibly TRBD1 for D (5 bases). Germline loops: CDR1 MDHEN, CDR2 SYDVKM. The CDR3 sequence is 17 residues long. The germline V and J ends were trimmed by 4 bases and 2 bases, with 19 bases remaining between them.

CDR3 nucleotides: TGTGCCAGCACCCAGAGGAGGGAGGGGCCCTATGGCTACACCTTC. This codes for CASTQRREGPYGYTF. J is TRBJ1-2 and V is TRBV2, with D maybe TRBD1 (5 bases). The CDR3 is made up of 15 amino acids. With 7 bases removed from V and 4 bases from J, the gap between germline ends came to 19 bases. Per germline, CDR1 SNHLY and CDR2 FYNNEI.

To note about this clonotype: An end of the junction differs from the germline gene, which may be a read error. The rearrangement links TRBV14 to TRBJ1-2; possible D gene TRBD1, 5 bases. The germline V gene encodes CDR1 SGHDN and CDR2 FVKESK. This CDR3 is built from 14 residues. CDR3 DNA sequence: TGTACCAGCAGCCAAGGAGCAGGGTCCTATGGCTACACCTTC. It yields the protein CTSSQGAGSYGYTF.

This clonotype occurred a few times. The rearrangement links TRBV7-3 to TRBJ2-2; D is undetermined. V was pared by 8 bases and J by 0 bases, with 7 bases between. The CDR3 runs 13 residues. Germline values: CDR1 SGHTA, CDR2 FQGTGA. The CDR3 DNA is TGTGCCAGCGGGGTAACGAACACCGGGGAGCTGTTTTTT. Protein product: CASGVTNTGELFF.

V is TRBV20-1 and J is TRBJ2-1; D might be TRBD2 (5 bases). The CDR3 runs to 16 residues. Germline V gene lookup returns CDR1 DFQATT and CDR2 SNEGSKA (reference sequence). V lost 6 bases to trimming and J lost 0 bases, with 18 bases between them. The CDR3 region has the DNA TGCAGTGCACCCATGGCCTCGGGGAGCTCCTACAATGAGCAGTTCTTC. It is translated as CSAPMASGSSYNEQFF.

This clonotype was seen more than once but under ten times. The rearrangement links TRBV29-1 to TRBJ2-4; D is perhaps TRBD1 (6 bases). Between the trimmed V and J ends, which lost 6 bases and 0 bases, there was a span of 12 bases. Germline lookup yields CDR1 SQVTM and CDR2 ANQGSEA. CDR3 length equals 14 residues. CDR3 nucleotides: TGCAGCGTCTCAGAGACAGGAGCCAAAAACATTCAGTACTTC. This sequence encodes CSVSETGAKNIQYF.

Here the CDR3 DNA reads TGTGCCAGCAGCCCAGCGGGGGGCATCTACGAGCAGTTCTTC. Protein: CASSPAGGIYEQFF. V is TRBV7-9 and J is TRBJ2-1, with 9 positions matching TRBD2. J gave up 10 bases and V 5 bases, and 9 bases lay outside the gene matches. Per the germline V gene, CDR1 is SEHNR and CDR2 is FQNEAQ (reference sequence). The CDR3 is 14 residues long.

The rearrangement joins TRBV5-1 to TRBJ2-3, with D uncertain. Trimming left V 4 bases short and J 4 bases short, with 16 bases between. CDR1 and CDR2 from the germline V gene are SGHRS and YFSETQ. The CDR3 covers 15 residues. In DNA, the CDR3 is TGCGCCAGCAGCCCAACTGGACCGGCCGCAGATACGCAGTATTTT. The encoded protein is CASSPTGPAADTQYF.

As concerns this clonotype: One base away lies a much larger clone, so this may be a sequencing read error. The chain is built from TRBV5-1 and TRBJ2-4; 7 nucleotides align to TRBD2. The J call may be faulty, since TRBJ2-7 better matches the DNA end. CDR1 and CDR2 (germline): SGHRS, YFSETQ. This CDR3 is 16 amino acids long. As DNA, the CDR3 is TGCGCCAGCAGCTGGGAGGGAGCAGGCAATTCGGGCGAGCAGTACTTC. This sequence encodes CASSWEGAGNSGEQYF.

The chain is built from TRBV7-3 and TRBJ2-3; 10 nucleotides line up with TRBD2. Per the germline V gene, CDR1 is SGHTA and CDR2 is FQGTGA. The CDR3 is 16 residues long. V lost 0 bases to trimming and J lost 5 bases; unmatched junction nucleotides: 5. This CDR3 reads CASSLTGSGGLDTQYF. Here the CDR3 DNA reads TGTGCCAGCAGCTTAACCGGTAGCGGGGGGTTAGATACGCAGTATTTT.

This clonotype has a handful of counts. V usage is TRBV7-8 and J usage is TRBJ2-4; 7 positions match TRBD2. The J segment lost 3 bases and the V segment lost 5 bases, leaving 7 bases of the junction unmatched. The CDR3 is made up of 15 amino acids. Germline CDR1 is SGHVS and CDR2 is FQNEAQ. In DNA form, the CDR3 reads TGTGCCAGCAGCCCCCTCGGGGGGATCAAAAACATTCAGTACTTC. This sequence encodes CASSPLGGIKNIQYF.

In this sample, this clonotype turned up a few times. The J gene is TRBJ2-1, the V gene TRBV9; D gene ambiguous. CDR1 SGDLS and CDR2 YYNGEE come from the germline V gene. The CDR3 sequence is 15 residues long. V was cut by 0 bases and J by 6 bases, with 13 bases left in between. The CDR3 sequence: CASSVGGLSPNEQFF. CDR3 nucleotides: TGTGCCAGCAGCGTAGGGGGTCTTTCCCCCAATGAGCAGTTCTTC.

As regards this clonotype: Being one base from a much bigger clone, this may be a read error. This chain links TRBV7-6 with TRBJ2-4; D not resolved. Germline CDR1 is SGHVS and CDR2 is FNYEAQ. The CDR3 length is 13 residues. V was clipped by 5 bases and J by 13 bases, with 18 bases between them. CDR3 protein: CASSIDQIHEQYF. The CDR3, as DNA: TGTGCCAGCAGCATCGACCAGATTCATGAGCAGTACTTC.